This T cell receptor (beta chain) was profiled in a study of T cells in Graves' hyperthyroidism and ophthalmopathy. On the study more broadly: Peripheral blood was obtained at initial diagnosis, preceding any treatment.

Regarding this clonotype: Its antigen is undetermined.

Study results and caveats: Researchers found most expanded thyroid clonotypes above 0.001 in blood as well.

For ophthalmopathy patients, the Clinical Activity Score was at least 3 and the NOSPECS grade at least 4; duration was under 3 months. Uncontrolled infection, other autoimmune disease, pregnancy or lactation excluded patients. With V trimmed by 6 bases and J by 1 base, 4 bases remained unmatched. The CDR3 totals 15 residues. The CDR3 regions of TCR beta were amplified from RNA transcripts. The HTBI set primed first-round TCR CDR3 RT-PCR. One entry per CDR3 protein results from TCRdb running MiXCR on the multiplex PCR reads. The sample carries about 640,000 distinct CDR3 sequences, roughly 20% recorded once.

Input material: blood. This chain uses TRBV12-3 or TRBV12-4 with TRBJ1-5; 9 positions agree with TRBD1. This clonotype originated in a man aged 25-45 years with Graves' ophthalmopathy. CDR3 loop: CASSTGGTSNQPQHF. For the CDR3, the DNA is TGTGCCAGCAGCACAGGGGGCACCAGCAATCAGCCCCAGCATTTT.